This T cell receptor (beta chain) was sequenced in a study of vaccination effects on CD4 cells after COVID-19. The table came from immunoSEQ multiplex PCR; TCRdb's copy has only in-frame clones and leaves some out. The table records just over 20,000 clones, less than 85% of them present only once. On this clone itself: What it binds is unknown.

In the ViraFEST assay, antigen-specific CD4+ clonotypes were identified by expansion after peptide-pool stimulation. Following culture for ten to eleven days, CD4+ T cells were isolated. Testing of the vaccine recipients showed negative nucleocapsid antibodies and no prior SARS-CoV-2 infection. A half-volume exchange with IL-2 medium occurred on days 3 and 7. The ends lost 6 bases at V and 3 bases at J; junction bases unmatched: 8. Per germline, CDR1 LGHDT and CDR2 YNNKEL (reference sequence). The CDR3 has 15 amino acids. The chain joins TRBV3-1 (or the pseudogene TRBV3-2) to TRBJ1-2, with 9 bases that match TRBD1. This material consisted of CD4+ T cells from PBMCs cultured with HCoV-229E spike peptides, taken before COVID-19 vaccination. This sequence originates from a human donor who received a COVID-19 vaccine. The CDR3 loop is CASSQDRGADYGYTF. The CDR3 nucleotides read TGTGCCAGCAGTCAGGACAGGGGTGCAGACTATGGCTACACCTTC.